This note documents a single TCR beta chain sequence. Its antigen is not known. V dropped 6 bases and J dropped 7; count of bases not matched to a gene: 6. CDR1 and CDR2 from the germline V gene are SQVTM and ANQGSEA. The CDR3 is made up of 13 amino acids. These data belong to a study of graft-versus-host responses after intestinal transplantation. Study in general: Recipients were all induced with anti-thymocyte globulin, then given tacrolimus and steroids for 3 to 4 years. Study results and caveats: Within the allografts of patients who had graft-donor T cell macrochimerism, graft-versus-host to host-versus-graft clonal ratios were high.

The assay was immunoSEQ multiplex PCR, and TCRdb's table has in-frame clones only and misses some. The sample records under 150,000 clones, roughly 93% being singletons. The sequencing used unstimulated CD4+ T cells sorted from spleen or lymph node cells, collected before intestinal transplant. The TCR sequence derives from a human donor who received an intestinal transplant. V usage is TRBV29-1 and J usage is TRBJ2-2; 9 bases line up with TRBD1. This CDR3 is CSVHRGQGGELFF. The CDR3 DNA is TGCAGCGTCCACAGGGGGCAAGGCGGGGAGCTGTTTTTT.